Below, 13 T cell receptor beta chains from the same sample are listed, as sequenced in a study of T cell responses to AZD1222 COVID-19 vaccine. TCRdb's copy holds only in-frame clones and misses some; the assay was immunoSEQ multiplex PCR. The table shows under 150,000 clones, with about nine tenths occurring only once. The source was peripheral blood, collected 28 days after the second AZD1222 dose. The receptors derive from an adult who received the AZD1222 COVID-19 vaccine.

The rearrangement links TRBV7-2 to TRBJ1-6; TRBD1 aligns across 9 bases. The V gene end was trimmed by 4 bases and the J gene end by 6 bases; junction bases not matched to a gene: 7. There are 16 residues in the CDR3. Germline V gives CDR1 SGHTA, CDR2 FQGNSA. CDR3 coding DNA: TGTGCCAGCAGCTCGGAGGCACAGGGGGCTAATTCACCCCTCCACTTT. As protein: CASSSEAQGANSPLHF. The whole variable domain, remainder taken from reference TRBV7-2 and TRBJ1-6, is GAGVSQSPSNKVTEKGKDVELRCDPISGHTALYWYRQSLGQGLEFLIYFQGNSAPDKSGLPSDRFSAERTGGSVSTLTIQRTQQEDSAVYLCASSSEAQGANSPLHFGNGTRLTVT.

V and J are TRBV19 and TRBJ1-5; no definite D call. Germline V gene lookup returns CDR1 LNHDA and CDR2 SQIVND (reference sequence). Trimming stripped 3 bases from V and 0 bases from J, with 9 bases between. The CDR3 contains 15 residues. CDR3 in DNA: TGTGCCAGTAGTATCTGGCGGCATAGCAATCAGCCCCAGCATTTT. It is translated as CASSIWRHSNQPQHF.

The V gene is TRBV10-3, the J gene TRBJ1-2; possibly TRBD1 for D (6 bases). The CDR3 totals 15 residues. Germline CDR1 is ENHRY and CDR2 is SYGVKD. V lost 5 bases and J 8 bases, leaving 21 bases between the germline ends. As DNA, the CDR3 is TGTGCCATCAGTCTACCAGGGGAGTTGGTTTTAGGCTACACCTTC. Translating gives CAISLPGELVLGYTF.

The chain combines TRBV29-1 with TRBJ2-5; 13 bases line up with TRBD2. Germline values: CDR1 SQVTM, CDR2 ANQGSEA. Trimming removed 8 bases from V and 5 bases from J; junction bases left unmatched: 11. CDR3 length: 15 amino acids. CDR3 loop: CSSRGGTSGTETQYF. CDR3 sequence (DNA): TGCAGCTCCAGAGGGGGGACTAGCGGGACCGAGACCCAGTACTTC.

This clone was counted once. This chain joins TRBV13 and TRBJ1-4; weak D call: TRBD1 (6 bases). The CDR3 has 15 residues. Germline loops: CDR1 PRHDT, CDR2 FYEKMQ (reference sequence). V lost 2 bases to trimming and J lost 8 bases, with 15 bases between them. CDR3 amino acids: CASSLNGGPEEKLFF. The CDR3 DNA is TGTGCCAGCAGCTTAAATGGGGGGCCCGAGGAAAAACTGTTTTTT.

The chain couples TRBV19 to TRBJ2-2; D is unresolved. The CDR3 runs to 14 residues. Germline V gene sequence: CDR1 LNHDA, CDR2 SQIVND (reference sequence). Trimming stripped 1 base from V and 3 bases from J, with 6 bases between. DNA for the CDR3: TGTGCCAGTAGTATAGTCTGGGACACCGGGGAGCTGTTTTTT. Translated: CASSIVWDTGELFF.

The genes are TRBV30 and TRBJ1-3; 7 bases are shared with TRBD1. The CDR3 runs to 11 residues. Losses at the gene ends were 7 bases for V and 4 bases for J; bases not matched to a gene: 1. Germline assignment: CDR1 GTSNPN and CDR2 SVGIG (reference sequence). Here the CDR3 DNA reads TGTGCCTCGGGACAGGGAAACACCATATATTTT. This gives the protein CASGQGNTIYF.

The chain is built from TRBV20-1 and TRBJ1-1, with D uncertain. V lost 3 bases to trimming and J lost 0 bases, with 8 bases between them. CDR1 and CDR2 from the germline V gene are DFQATT and SNEGSKA (reference sequence). CDR3 length: 13 residues. CDR3 sequence: CSASTVLNTEAFF. The DNA for the CDR3 is TGCAGTGCTAGTACTGTGTTGAACACTGAAGCTTTCTTT.

The chain recombines TRBV12-3 or TRBV12-4 with TRBJ1-2, with D perhaps matching TRBD1 (6 bases). The ends were cut back, 4 bases at V and 7 bases at J, with 13 bases in the middle. The CDR3 is 13 residues long. This CDR3 reads CASSSRGGGGYTF. CDR3 bases: TGTGCCAGCAGTTCCAGGGGCGGGGGTGGCTACACCTTC.

A remark on this clone: One end of the junction does not line up with germline, which may come from a read error. This chain joins TRBV10-3 and TRBJ1-3; D not resolved. Germline CDR1 and CDR2: ENHRY and SYGVKD. The CDR3 runs 15 residues. This CDR3 is CAISEDINSGNTIYF. CDR3 nucleotide sequence: TGTGCCATCAGTGAGGACATTAATTCTGGGAACACCATATATTTT.

This clone was counted a single time. The chain links TRBV7-9 to TRBJ2-7, with D unclear. The germline V and J ends were trimmed by 1 base and 0 bases, with 7 bases remaining between them. The CDR3 runs to 14 residues. Germline V gives CDR1 SEHNR, CDR2 FQNEAQ (reference sequence). The CDR3 DNA reads as TGTGCCAGCAGCTTAGATGTCACCTCCTACGAGCAGTACTTC. Translated: CASSLDVTSYEQYF.

J is TRBJ2-7 and V is TRBV5-1; D gene unclear. Trimming removed 4 bases from V and 3 bases from J, with 11 bases in between. CDR3 length equals 13 residues. Germline V gives CDR1 SGHRS, CDR2 YFSETQ. The CDR3 DNA follows: TGCGCCAGCAGCGCCGATAAAGGCTACGAGCAGTACTTC. Translation gives CASSADKGYEQYF.

The V call is TRBV27, the J call TRBJ2-3, with D tentatively TRBD2 (7 bases). Trimming left V 5 bases short and J 0 bases short, with 9 bases between. The CDR3 extends over 14 amino acids. The V gene's germline CDR1 is MNHEY and CDR2 SMNVEV (reference sequence). CDR3 region: CASSGGASTDTQYF. The CDR3 nucleotides are TGTGCCAGCAGTGGGGGGGCTAGCACAGATACGCAGTATTTT.